These T cell receptor beta chains were read from a single sample in a study of T cell responses to AZD1222 COVID-19 vaccine. The method was immunoSEQ multiplex PCR; TCRdb's version includes in-frame clones alone and lacks a portion of them. The sample yields 90,000 to 120,000 clones, approximately 88% seen once. Specimen: peripheral blood, collected on day 0 of AZD1222 vaccination. The receptors derive from an adult in good health. CDR3s include the opening cysteine and the closing phenylalanine or tryptophan. D genes are given only for firm matches. Expanded clones get a size class; other rows say once, few or many, or leave the size out.

J | size | V | D | DNA | CDR3
TRBJ1-6 | NA | TRBV6-5 | NA | TGTGCCAGCAGCTCGGGACGGGAGATTAATTCACCCCTCCACTTT | CASSSGREINSPLHF
TRBJ1-2 | NA | TRBV5-4 | TRBD1 | TGTGCCAGCAGCCGGGACAGCTATGGCTACACCTTC | CASSRDSYGYTF
TRBJ2-7 | NA | TRBV6-5 | NA | TGTGCCAGCTTCGATAGGGGGGTGCGCGCCTACGAGCAGTACTTC | CASFDRGVRAYEQYF
TRBJ1-2 | NA | TRBV5-1 | TRBD1 | TGCGCCACCGGGACAGGATCTTTAGATGGCTACACCTTC | CATGTGSLDGYTF
TRBJ2-7 | NA | TRBV15 | NA | TGTGCCACCAGCAGAGATCGACCTCCTCCCTACGAGCAGTACTTC | CATSRDRPPPYEQYF
TRBJ2-1 | NA | TRBV27 | NA | TGTGCCAGCAGCCTTACGCTTGGAGCGAATGAGCAGTTCTTC | CASSLTLGANEQFF
TRBJ1-2 | few | TRBV5-1 | TRBD1 | TGCGCCAGCAGCTTTGAACAGGGGGCGCGCGGCTACACCTTC | CASSFEQGARGYTF
TRBJ2-7 | NA | TRBV6-5 | NA | TGTGCCAGCAAGGTTGGGGCCGCCGAGCAGTACTTC | CASKVGAAEQYF
TRBJ2-3 | NA | TRBV7-9 | NA | TGTGCCAGCAGCTTCTCCAGGGTCAGCACAGATACGCAGTATTTT | CASSFSRVSTDTQYF
TRBJ1-2 | NA | TRBV18 | TRBD1 | TGTGCCAGCTCCACAGGGGGAACGGATGGCTACACCTTC | CASSTGGTDGYTF
TRBJ1-1 | NA | TRBV7-2 | NA | TGTGCCAGCAGCCGTCAGGTCGGTACTGAAGCTTTCTTT | CASSRQVGTEAFF
TRBJ1-1 | once | TRBV4-1 | NA | TGCGCCAGCAGCCATAGACACCTGAACACTGAAGCTTTCTTT | CASSHRHLNTEAFF
TRBJ2-3 | NA | TRBV28 | TRBD2 | TGTGCCAGCAGTTCCTATAATCGATTAACTAGCGGGGGGGACACAGATACGCAGTATTTT | CASSSYNRLTSGGDTDTQYF
TRBJ1-2 | few | TRBV7-2 | NA | TGTGCCAGCAGCCCCCGTTTAGGACTTCGTTATGGCTACACCTTC | CASSPRLGLRYGYTF
TRBJ2-7 | once | TRBV9 | TRBD1 | TGTGCCAGCAGCACCCAGGACAGGGCGGACTACGAGCAGTACTTC | CASSTQDRADYEQYF
TRBJ1-5 | NA | TRBV18 | NA | TGTGCCAGCTCCCGGGGGGTGGCCTTTCAGCCCCAGCATTTT | CASSRGVAFQPQHF
TRBJ2-7 | NA | TRBV7-3 | TRBD1 | TGTGCCAGCAGCCAAAGGGGGCTGACAGGTTATATGGATGGGAGCTCCTACGAGCAGTACTTC | CASSQRGLTGYMDGSSYEQYF
TRBJ2-7 | NA | TRBV7-2 | TRBD2 | TGTGCCAGCAGCTTAGCGACTAGCTCCATCGCCGAGCAGTACTTC | CASSLATSSIAEQYF
TRBJ2-1 | NA | TRBV5-4 | NA | TGTGCCAGCAGCTTGGGACGGGAGTGGGGTGAGCAGTTCTTC | CASSLGREWGEQFF
TRBJ1-3 | NA | TRBV7-2 | TRBD1 | TGTGCCAGCAGCAAATTTGACAGGGTGGGCGGAAACACCATATATTTT | CASSKFDRVGGNTIYF
TRBJ2-5 | NA | TRBV5-1 | NA | TGCGCCAGCAGCTTGTGGGGGGCTCAAGAGACCCAGTACTTC | CASSLWGAQETQYF
TRBJ2-1 | NA | TRBV29-1 | TRBD2 | TGCAGCGTTGATCCGGGAGGAAGGAATGAGCAGTTCTTC | CSVDPGGRNEQFF
TRBJ2-6 | NA | TRBV6-4 | TRBD1 | TGTGCCAGCAACCGACAGGGCGTCTCTGGGGCCAACGTCCTGACTTTC | CASNRQGVSGANVLTF
TRBJ2-7 | NA | TRBV3-1/TRBV3-2 | TRBD1 | TGTGCCAGCAGCCAAGTTTCGGGACAGGTCAACTCCTACGAGCAGTACTTC | CASSQVSGQVNSYEQYF
TRBJ2-7 | NA | TRBV3-1/TRBV3-2 | NA | TGTGCCAGCAGCCAAGAAGGTCATGAGTTCTACGAGCAGTACTTC | CASSQEGHEFYEQYF
TRBJ1-2 | NA | TRBV5-4 | NA | TGTGCCAGCAGCTTGGAAAGTCACAGGGGCTACACCTTC | CASSLESHRGYTF
TRBJ1-4 | NA | TRBV19 | TRBD1 | TGTGCCAGTAGACTCGACAGGGCTGGTAATGAAAAACTGTTTTTT | CASRLDRAGNEKLFF
TRBJ2-1 | once | TRBV30 | TRBD1 | TGTGCCTGGAAAGCCGGGACAGGGTCCGATGAGCAGTTCTTC | CAWKAGTGSDEQFF
TRBJ1-6 | NA | TRBV10-3 | TRBD1 | TGTGCCATACCGGGACAGGCTAGTTCACCCCTCCACTTT | CAIPGQASSPLHF
TRBJ2-1 | NA | TRBV5-1 | TRBD2 | TGCGCCAGCAGCTTGAGGGGACTAGGAAGCTCCTACAATGAGCAGTTCTTC | CASSLRGLGSSYNEQFF
TRBJ1-2 | NA | TRBV28 | NA | TGTGCCAGCACCGAAAATGGCAGGGGATTCGGCTACACCTTC | CASTENGRGFGYTF
TRBJ2-3 | NA | TRBV20-1 | TRBD2 | TGCAGTGCTATAGCGGGTACGCAGTATTTT | CSAIAGTQYF
TRBJ2-7 | NA | TRBV27 | NA | TGTGCCAGCAGTCCACGACGGCAGACCTACGAGCAGTACTTC | CASSPRRQTYEQYF
TRBJ1-1 | NA | TRBV6-2/TRBV6-3 | TRBD1 | TGTGCCAGCAGTTATGAGGGACAGAGAGAAGCTTTCTTT | CASSYEGQREAFF
TRBJ2-3 | once | TRBV10-1 | NA | TGCGCCAGCATAGACAACGGGGGCGTACCAAGGTATTTT | CASIDNGGVPRYF
TRBJ1-5 | NA | TRBV4-1 | NA | TGCGCCAGCAGCCAAGACTTCCCAGTCGGCAATCAGCCCCAGCATTTT | CASSQDFPVGNQPQHF
TRBJ1-6 | NA | TRBV6-1 | NA | TGTGCCAGCAGTGAAAATGGAAATGCCGCACCCCTCCACTTT | CASSENGNAAPLHF
TRBJ1-3 | NA | TRBV7-2 | TRBD1 | TGTGCCAGCAGCTTAATGGGGACAGGGGTTGCTGGAAACACCATATATTTT | CASSLMGTGVAGNTIYF
TRBJ1-5 | NA | TRBV19 | TRBD1 | TGTGCCAGTACCGCATTAACAGGGGGTGGAAATCAGCCCCAGCATTTT | CASTALTGGGNQPQHF
TRBJ1-2 | NA | TRBV5-4 | NA | TGTGCCAGCAGCTTAACTACAGCCTATGGCTACACCTTC | CASSLTTAYGYTF
TRBJ2-1 | NA | TRBV7-3 | TRBD1 | TGTGCCAGCAGCTTGGGACAGGGTAAGCGTTACAATGAGCAGTTCTTC | CASSLGQGKRYNEQFF
TRBJ1-1 | NA | TRBV28 | NA | TGTGCCACCCTGACAGTCGTGGGTGGGGACACTGAAGCTTTCTTT | CATLTVVGGDTEAFF
TRBJ2-5 | NA | TRBV4-3 | TRBD2 | TGCGCCAGCAGCCAAGACGGCGGGAGGGGTGGGGAGACCCAGTACTTC | CASSQDGGRGGETQYF
TRBJ2-7 | NA | TRBV15 | TRBD1 | TGTGCCACCAGCGAGGACAGGGAGACCCTATACGAGCAGTACTTC | CATSEDRETLYEQYF
TRBJ2-7 | NA | TRBV2 | NA | TGTGCCAGCAGTGAATGGCAGGGACATCTCTACGAGCAGTACTTC | CASSEWQGHLYEQYF
TRBJ1-5 | NA | TRBV9 | NA | TGTGCCAGCAGCGTAGCGGGGGGCTTGAATCAGCCCCAGCATTTT | CASSVAGGLNQPQHF
TRBJ1-5 | NA | TRBV6-1 | NA | TGTGCCAGCAGTGAAGCGCTTGGGCGGGGGCAGCCCCAGCATTTT | CASSEALGRGQPQHF
TRBJ1-1 | NA | TRBV12-3/TRBV12-4 | NA | TGTGCCAGCAGCCTAGGGGGGGCCCCTGAAGCTTTCTTT | CASSLGGAPEAFF
TRBJ2-1 | NA | TRBV4-2 | NA | TGTGCCAGCAGCCAAGAGGTACGGGGGGCTAAGGTGGGTGAGCAGTTCTTC | CASSQEVRGAKVGEQFF
TRBJ1-2 | few | TRBV7-9 | NA | TGTGCCAGCAGCTTACCCCGAGGCGGTTCCCGGGACGATGGCTACACCTTC | CASSLPRGGSRDDGYTF
TRBJ2-3 | NA | TRBV19 | TRBD2 | TGTGCCAGTAGGGGGACTAGCGGGGGGAATACGCAGTATTTT | CASRGTSGGNTQYF
TRBJ1-5 | NA | TRBV2 | NA | TGTGCCAGCAGTGGTCAGGGATTATATAGCAATCAGCCCCAGCATTTT | CASSGQGLYSNQPQHF
TRBJ2-3 | NA | TRBV3-1/TRBV3-2 | TRBD2 | TGTGCCAGCAGCAGTGCGGCGGGAGTCACAGATACGCAGTATTTT | CASSSAAGVTDTQYF